The present T cell receptor beta chain was sequenced within a study of cytomegalovirus exposure and HLA in healthy donors. Overall study context: The approximately 710 first-cohort repertoires and the 100 to 150 validation repertoires shared the same platform, a later analysis reported.

V was trimmed by 8 bases and J by 3 bases, leaving 14 bases between them. CDR1 MDHEN and CDR2 SYDVKM come from the germline V gene. This CDR3 region has 13 residues. Study-level points and caveats: Rarity marked most TCR sequences, yet some public TCRs occurred in many donors. Reports indicated that the classifier achieved high specificity and sensitivity in diagnosing cytomegalovirus status.

The data were produced by immunoSEQ multiplex PCR, yet TCRdb's version contains in-frame clones alone and is incomplete. Among just over 80,000 clones listed, approximately 96% were seen once. Regarding this clone: As yet, its antigen is unknown.

This sequence was found in a young woman in good health and CMV-seronegative. The chain has TRBV28 and TRBJ2-7; D may be TRBD2 (5 bases). Specimen: PBMCs. This CDR3 is CASSIPRDYEQYF. In nucleotides, the CDR3 is TGTGCCAGCTCTATTCCGAGGGACTACGAGCAGTACTTC.